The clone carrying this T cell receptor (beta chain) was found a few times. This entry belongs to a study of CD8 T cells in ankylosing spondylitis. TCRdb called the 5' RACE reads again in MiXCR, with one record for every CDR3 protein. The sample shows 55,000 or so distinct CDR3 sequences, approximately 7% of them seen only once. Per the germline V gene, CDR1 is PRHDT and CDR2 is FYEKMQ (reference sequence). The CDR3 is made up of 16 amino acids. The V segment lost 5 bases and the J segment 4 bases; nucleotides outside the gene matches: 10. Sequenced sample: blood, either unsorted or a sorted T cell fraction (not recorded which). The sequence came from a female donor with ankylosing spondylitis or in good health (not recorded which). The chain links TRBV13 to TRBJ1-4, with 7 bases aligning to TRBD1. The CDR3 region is CASSLRQGRGNEKLFF. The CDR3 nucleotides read TGTGCCAGCAGCCTAAGACAGGGTCGAGGTAATGAAAAACTGTTTTTT.